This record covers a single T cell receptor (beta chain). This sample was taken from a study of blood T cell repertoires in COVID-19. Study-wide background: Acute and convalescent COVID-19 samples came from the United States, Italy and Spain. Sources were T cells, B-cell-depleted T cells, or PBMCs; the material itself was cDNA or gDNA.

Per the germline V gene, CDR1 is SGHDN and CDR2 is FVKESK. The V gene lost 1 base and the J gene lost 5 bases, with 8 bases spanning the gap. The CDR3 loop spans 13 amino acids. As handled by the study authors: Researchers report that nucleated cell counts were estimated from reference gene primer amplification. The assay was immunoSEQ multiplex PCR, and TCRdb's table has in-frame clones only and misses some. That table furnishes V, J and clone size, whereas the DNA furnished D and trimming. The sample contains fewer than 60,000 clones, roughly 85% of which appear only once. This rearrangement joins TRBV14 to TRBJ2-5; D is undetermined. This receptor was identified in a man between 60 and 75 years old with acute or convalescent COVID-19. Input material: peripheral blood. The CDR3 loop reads CASSQGLRETQYF. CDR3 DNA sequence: TGTGCCAGCAGCCAAGGACTGAGGGAGACCCAGTACTTC.